This T cell receptor (beta chain) derives from a study of Graves' ophthalmopathy and Graves' hyperthyroidism. Ophthalmopathy absent within 18 months of follow-up marked hyperthyroidism as stable. The study amplified TCR beta CDR3 regions using RNA transcripts. The first round was an RT-PCR with HTBI primers, and the second round was a multiplex PCR. TCRdb redid the calling of the multiplex PCR reads with MiXCR, one entry per CDR3 protein. The sample shows 680,000 or so distinct CDR3 sequences, approximately 22% of them seen only once. The sequencing input was peripheral blood. This receptor was identified in a woman between 18 and 29 years old with stable Graves' hyperthyroidism. Some clones in this sample may be carry-over from other donors' samples.

CDR3 residues: CASSPDFLETQYF. The CDR3 DNA follows: TGTGCCAGCTCACCCGACTTTTTAGAGACCCAGTACTTC. V usage is TRBV18 and J usage is TRBJ2-5; no clear D gene. The CDR3 runs to 13 residues. Germline CDR1 KGHSH, CDR2 LQKENI. Trimming shortened V by 3 bases and J by 4 bases, and 9 bases separated the two germline ends. Full variable domain (remainder filled in from reference TRBV18 and TRBJ2-5): NAGVMQNPRHLVRRRGQEARLRCSPMKGHSHVYWYRQLPEEGLKFMVYLQKENIIDESGMPKERFSAEFPKEGPSILRIQQVVRGDSAAYFCASSPDFLETQYFGPGTRLLVL.